This T cell receptor (beta chain) was retrieved from a study of cytotoxic CD8 clonotypes in ibrutinib-treated CLL. Only in-frame clones appear in the TCRdb table, and some are missing; sequencing was by immunoSEQ multiplex PCR. Of over 200,000 clones listed, about 75% were seen once; the top ten hold 5.5% to 7%. This clone was seen just once. The sample was PBMCs, taken after 12 months of ibrutinib treatment. This receptor was taken from a human donor with chronic lymphocytic leukemia.

The CDR3 loop is CASSRRTGDYEQYF. The DNA of the CDR3 is TGTGCCAGCAGTCGGCGGACAGGAGATTACGAGCAGTACTTC. The V gene is TRBV27, the J gene TRBJ2-7, with 7 bases fitting TRBD1. Germline lookup yields CDR1 MNHEY and CDR2 SMNVEV (reference sequence). V was pared by 5 bases and J by 4 bases, with 8 bases of the junction left unmatched. The CDR3 runs 14 residues.